This T cell receptor beta chain was sequenced during a study of T cell responses to AZD1222 COVID-19 vaccine listed by TCRdb under 2021. Context from the whole study: Because spike-specific TCR depth and breadth did not differ between the two schedules, AZD1222 recipients who got a second dose at roughly 4 weeks were pooled with those who got a second dose at roughly 12 weeks. A total of 230 to 250 trial participants underwent TCR sequencing, of whom about 200 had received two doses of AZD1222 and around 26 had received two doses of the MenACWY control vaccine. Trial participants were enrolled by age into subgroups of 18-55, 56-69 and 70-plus years, and roughly 150, 30 and 60 TCR-sequenced participants, respectively, were included in these subgroups.

CDR1 is given as KGHSH and CDR2 as LQKENI, both from the germline V gene. Counted from cysteine to phenylalanine, this CDR3 has 18 amino acids. CDR3 DNA only is kept here, 54 bases in frame from base 1. Trimming takes 3 bases off V and 2 bases off J; junction bases not matched to a gene: 13. The CDR3 regions of human TCRbeta chains were subjected to immunosequencing. On the study's bioinformatics: TCRs in the repertoires were compared against a reference library of SARS-CoV-2-specific TCRs that had been generated with the MIRA antigen-specificity platform. Breadth was defined as the fraction of unique TCRs that were SARS-CoV-2-associated. Depth was defined as the fraction of total T cells that were SARS-CoV-2-associated. Using the MIRA data, every spike-specific TCR was mapped to the spike region that the TCR reacted to and assigned to either a CD4 or a CD8 class. Log10-transformed breadth and depth values were compared by one-way ANOVA with Sidak's multiple comparisons tests. TCRdb retrieved this table from immuneACCESS and kept in-frame rearrangements only. Not all clones are present; in checked studies, unresolved V genes account for under half, and no reason is known for the remainder. That table gives V, J and clone size, and the DNA gave D and trimming. The sample contains 150,000 or so clones, around 90% of them found a single time. The ten top clones hold about 5.5% of the sample.

The time point label for this specimen denotes: baseline before first vaccination. Vaccinee samples came from UK trials COV001 and COV002, including a single-blind randomized controlled phase 2/3 trial of AZD1222 (ChAdOx1 nCoV-19) in healthy adults. For TCRbeta chain sequencing, PBMC samples were collected from trial participants at day 0 and at day 28 after the second dose. What the work shows at the level of the full study, not this receptor alone: Reportedly, almost half of the unique spike-specific TCRs recognized epitopes lying outside the regions that are mutated in the B.1.351 and B.1.1.7 variants. Participants were mostly white British, with more females than males. The authors suggested clonal diversity may have been underestimated. Because no day 14 peak-response samples were available, the repertoires could be characterized only after the peak T cell response. In the small 56-69-year group, the increase in depth fell short of significance, most likely because of low power. Conclusions about previously exposed vaccinees were limited because only 6 or 7 AZD1222 recipients were SARS-CoV-2 seropositive at baseline. After two AZD1222 doses, spike-specific TCR breadth and depth were significantly higher than at day 0 and than in MenACWY recipients. CD4 TCRs associated with the vaccine covered the entire spike protein, and the dominant responses were in regions 160-218 and 743-854.

A word on this clone: Its antigen remains undetermined. There are no base qualities to consult, and no much larger clone falls within one base.

The chain joins TRBV18 to TRBJ1-1; TRBD1 lines up with 9 middle nucleotides. Sequences were derived from peripheral blood, sampled on day 0 of AZD1222 vaccination. This TCR derives from an adult in good health. The DNA reads as follows: TGTGCCAGCTCACCTCAGACAGGGGGTGTGGGATTTAACACTGAAGCTTTCTTT. This gives the protein CASSPQTGGVGFNTEAFF.